This T cell receptor beta chain was captured in a study of T cells in Graves' hyperthyroidism and ophthalmopathy. About the research overall: Before any treatment, at initial diagnosis, peripheral blood was collected.

Authors of the study amplified TCR beta CDR3 regions from RNA transcripts. First-round RT-PCR with HTBI primers amplified the TCR CDR3 region. TCRdb redid the calling of the multiplex PCR reads with MiXCR, one entry per CDR3 protein. Seen here are 250,000 to 300,000 distinct CDR3 sequences, roughly 15% observed once, and the top ten hold almost 8%. V was clipped by 5 bases and J by 2 bases; unmatched bases: 9. Germline lookup yields CDR1 LNHDA and CDR2 SQIVND (reference sequence). This CDR3 has 17 amino acids. Material for sequencing was blood. The TCR sequence derives from a woman aged 25 to 39 with Graves' hyperthyroidism that later progressed to Graves' ophthalmopathy. The chain recombines TRBV19 with TRBJ2-1, with TRBD2 identical over 10 bases. DNA for the CDR3: TGTGCCAGTAGTTGGGATAGCGGGAGGAGGGCCTACAATGAGCAGTTCTTC. Translation: CASSWDSGRRAYNEQFF.